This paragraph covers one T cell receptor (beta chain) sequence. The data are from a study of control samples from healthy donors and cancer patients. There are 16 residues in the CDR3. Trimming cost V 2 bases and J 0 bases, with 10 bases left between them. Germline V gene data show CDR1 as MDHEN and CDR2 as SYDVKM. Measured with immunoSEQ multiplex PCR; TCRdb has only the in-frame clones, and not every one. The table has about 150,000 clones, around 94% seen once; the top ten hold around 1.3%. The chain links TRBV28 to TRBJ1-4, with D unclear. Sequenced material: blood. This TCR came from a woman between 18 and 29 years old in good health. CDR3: CASSLPPTATNEKLFF. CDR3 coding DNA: TGTGCCAGCAGTTTACCCCCCACAGCAACTAATGAAAAACTGTTTTTT.